This entry describes one T cell receptor (beta chain). Its antigen is not known. Within the sample, other DNA sequences also encode this same CDR3. Each of the CD4+ naive, central memory, regulatory and stem cell-like memory populations was sorted via CD45RO/CCR7/CD25/CD127/CD95/CD27. Per the germline V gene, CDR1 is GTSNPN and CDR2 is SVGIG (reference sequence). CDR3 size: 13 residues. The data are from a study of beta chain features in type 1 diabetes. About the study: All samples yielded some 110 million examined sorted cells.

Overall study results and limits: TCRB CDR3s from Type 1 diabetes patients were moderately but significantly shorter in all four CD4+ subsets.

The entirety of the isolated RNA underwent reverse transcription, so expressed TCRB transcripts were sequenced. Method: immunoSEQ multiplex PCR; TCRdb's copy keeps in-frame clones and lacks some. The sample holds 500,000 to 850,000 clones, 11% to 15% seen once. The sequence was collected from a man aged 18 to 35 with type 1 diabetes. The gene calls are TRBV30 and TRBJ2-5; D might be TRBD2 (6 bases). The J call may be incorrect, as the DNA end agrees better with TRBJ2-7. Sequenced material: naive CD4+ T cells from blood. The CDR3, as DNA: TGTGCCTGGAGTGTCGGGGGTACCTACGAGCAGTACTTC. This gives the protein CAWSVGGTYEQYF.